The source of this T cell receptor beta chain is a study of OX40 agonist ivuxolimab in advanced cancers. In the study overall: Of mixed ages from about 20 to 80 and averaging about 56 years, the group was about 80% male. Study outcomes and limitations: Researchers did not establish what antigens the expanded peripheral T cells target.

CDR1 is MNHEY, CDR2 SMNVEV, per germline (reference sequence). This CDR3 comprises 17 residues. V was pared by 6 bases and J by 3 bases, with 8 bases of the junction left unmatched. Assay: immunoSEQ multiplex PCR; the TCRdb copy retains only in-frame clones and omits some. The data hold 55,000 to 70,000 clones, with 86% observed a single time. About this clone: Its specificity is not known.

This specimen consisted of CD4+ or CD8+ T cells sorted from blood, obtained in a trial of the OX40 agonist ivuxolimab. The genes are TRBV27 and TRBJ2-2, with 12 bases lining up with TRBD1. The TCR originated in an adult with an advanced solid tumor such as melanoma, head and neck, liver or kidney cancer. CDR3 bases: TGTGCCAGCAGGCTTGGGACAGGGGGCGCCTACACCGGGGAGCTGTTTTTT. Translation gives CASRLGTGGAYTGELFF.